These 5 T cell receptor beta chains share one sample of origin, sequenced in a study of T cell changes during pregnancy in multiple sclerosis. TCRdb keeps only in-frame clones here, not all; method: immunoSEQ multiplex PCR. The repertoire holds over 25,000 clones, 70% to 90% seen once, with less than 8.5% in the top ten. This specimen was CD8+ T cells from peripheral blood mononuclear cells, taken before pregnancy. These TCRs come from a female donor with multiple sclerosis, enrolled in a pregnancy study.

The chain is built from TRBV5-6 and TRBJ2-7, with D possibly being TRBD2 (6 bases). CDR3 size: 14 residues. The V end was cut by 4 bases, the J end by 0 bases, with 11 bases between. Per the germline V gene, CDR1 is SGHDT and CDR2 is YYEEEE. The CDR3 nucleotides are TGTGCCAGCAGCCCGGGACTGTCCTCCTACGAGCAGTACTTC. Its translation is CASSPGLSSYEQYF.

This clone was counted once. The genes are TRBV2 and TRBJ2-3; the match to TRBD2 covers 9 bases. Losses at the gene ends were 7 bases for V and 6 bases for J; bases not matched to a gene: 11. Germline V gives CDR1 SNHLY, CDR2 FYNNEI. The CDR3 spans 15 residues. The CDR3 loop is CASNPRAGGPDTQYF. The CDR3 DNA sequence: TGTGCCAGCAACCCTAGGGCGGGGGGGCCTGATACGCAGTATTTT.

The chain carries TRBV7-9 and TRBJ1-1; 7 positions match TRBD1. CDR3 size: 16 residues. Germline CDR1 and CDR2: SEHNR and FQNEAQ (reference sequence). J was trimmed by 4 bases and V by 3 bases; bases with no gene match: 11. The DNA of the CDR3 is TGTGCCAGCAGCTTGCCAGACAGGGAGGTGGGCACTGAAGCTTTCTTT. Protein: CASSLPDREVGTEAFF.

CDR3 bases: TGTGCCAGCAGCGCTACGACAGGGCTGAACACCGGGGAGCTGTTTTTT. Its translation is CASSATTGLNTGELFF. The chain is built from TRBV7-9 and TRBJ2-2; 7 bases are a match to TRBD1. Germline CDR1 is SEHNR and CDR2 is FQNEAQ (reference sequence). Trimming at V came to 5 bases and at J to 1 base, leaving 7 bases not matched to a gene. The CDR3 totals 16 residues.

This clone was found a few times. The genes are TRBV7-9 and TRBJ2-7; TRBD1 matches 7 bases. This CDR3 has 17 amino acids. V lost 4 bases to trimming and J lost 2 bases; unmatched junction nucleotides: 14. CDR1 and CDR2 (germline): SEHNR, FQNEAQ (reference sequence). DNA for the CDR3: TGTGCCAGCAGCTCATATCCGGGACAGCCCAAAGCCTACGAGCAGTACTTC. Protein sequence: CASSSYPGQPKAYEQYF.